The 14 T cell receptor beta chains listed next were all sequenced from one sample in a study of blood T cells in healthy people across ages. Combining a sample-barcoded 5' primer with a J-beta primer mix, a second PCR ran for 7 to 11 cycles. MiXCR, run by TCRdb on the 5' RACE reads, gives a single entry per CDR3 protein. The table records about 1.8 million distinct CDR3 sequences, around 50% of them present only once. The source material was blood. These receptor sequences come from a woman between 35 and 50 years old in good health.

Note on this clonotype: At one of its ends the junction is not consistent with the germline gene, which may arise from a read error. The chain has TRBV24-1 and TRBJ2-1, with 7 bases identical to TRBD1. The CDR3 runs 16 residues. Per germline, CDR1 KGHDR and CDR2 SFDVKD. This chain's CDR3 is CATSDPGTADYNERFF. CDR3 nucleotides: TGTGCCACCAGCGATCCCGGGACAGCAGACTACAATGAGCGGTTCTTC.

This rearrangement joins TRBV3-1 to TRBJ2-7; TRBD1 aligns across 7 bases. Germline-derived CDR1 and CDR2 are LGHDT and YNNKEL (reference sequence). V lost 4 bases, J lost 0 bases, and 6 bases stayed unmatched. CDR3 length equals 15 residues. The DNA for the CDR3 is TGTGCCAGCAGCCCCAGGGACAGTTCCTCCTACGAGCAGTACTTC. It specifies CASSPRDSSSYEQYF.

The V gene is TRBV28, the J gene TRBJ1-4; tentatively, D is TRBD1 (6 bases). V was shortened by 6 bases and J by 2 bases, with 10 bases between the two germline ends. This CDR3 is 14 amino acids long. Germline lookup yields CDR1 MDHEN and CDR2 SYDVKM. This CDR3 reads CASRTGYTNEKLFF. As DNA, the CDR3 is TGTGCCAGCAGGACAGGCTATACTAATGAAAAACTGTTTTTT. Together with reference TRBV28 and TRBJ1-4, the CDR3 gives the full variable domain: DVKVTQSSRYLVKRTGEKVFLECVQDMDHENMFWYRQDPGLGLRLIYFSYDVKMKEKGDIPEGYSVSREKKERFSLILESASTNQTSMYLCASRTGYTNEKLFFGSGTQLSVL.

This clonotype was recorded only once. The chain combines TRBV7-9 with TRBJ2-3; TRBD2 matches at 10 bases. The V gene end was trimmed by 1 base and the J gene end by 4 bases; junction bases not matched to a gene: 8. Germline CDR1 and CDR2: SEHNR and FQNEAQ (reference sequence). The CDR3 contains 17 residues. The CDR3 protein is CASSLGASGGIADTQYF. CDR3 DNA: TGTGCCAGCAGCTTAGGCGCTAGCGGGGGAATCGCAGATACGCAGTATTTT.

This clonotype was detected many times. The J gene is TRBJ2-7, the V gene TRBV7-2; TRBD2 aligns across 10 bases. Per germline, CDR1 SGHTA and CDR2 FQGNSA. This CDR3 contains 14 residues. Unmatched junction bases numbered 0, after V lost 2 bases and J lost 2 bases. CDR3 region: CASSLSGGAYEQYF. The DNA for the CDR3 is TGTGCCAGCAGCTTAAGCGGGGGGGCCTACGAGCAGTACTTC. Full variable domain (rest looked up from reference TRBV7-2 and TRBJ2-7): GAGVSQSPSNKVTEKGKDVELRCDPISGHTALYWYRQSLGQGLEFLIYFQGNSAPDKSGLPSDRFSAERTGGSVSTLTIQRTQQEDSAVYLCASSLSGGAYEQYFGPGTRLTVT.

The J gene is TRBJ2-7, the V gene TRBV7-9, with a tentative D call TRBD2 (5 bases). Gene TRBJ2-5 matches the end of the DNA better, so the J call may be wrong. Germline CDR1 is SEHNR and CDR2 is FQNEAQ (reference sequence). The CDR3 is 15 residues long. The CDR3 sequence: CASRQPGLHQETQYF. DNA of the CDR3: TGTGCCAGCAGACAACCCGGACTGCACCAAGAGACCCAGTACTTC.

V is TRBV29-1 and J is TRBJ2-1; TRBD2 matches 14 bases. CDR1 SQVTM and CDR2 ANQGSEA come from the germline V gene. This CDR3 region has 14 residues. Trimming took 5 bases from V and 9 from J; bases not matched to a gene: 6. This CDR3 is CSVPGLAGVGEQFF. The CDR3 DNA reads TGCAGCGTTCCGGGACTAGCGGGGGTAGGTGAGCAGTTCTTC.

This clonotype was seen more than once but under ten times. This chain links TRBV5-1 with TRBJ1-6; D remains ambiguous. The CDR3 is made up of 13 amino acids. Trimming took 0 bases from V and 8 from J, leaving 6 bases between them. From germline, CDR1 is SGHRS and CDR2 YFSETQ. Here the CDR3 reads CASSLVVDSPLHF. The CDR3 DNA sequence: TGCGCCAGCAGCTTGGTAGTGGATTCACCCCTCCACTTT. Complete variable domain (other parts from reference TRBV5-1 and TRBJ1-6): KAGVTQTPRYLIKTRGQQVTLSCSPISGHRSVSWYQQTPGQGLQFLFEYFSETQRNKGNFPGRFSGRQFSNSRSEMNVSTLELGDSALYLCASSLVVDSPLHFGNGTRLTVT.

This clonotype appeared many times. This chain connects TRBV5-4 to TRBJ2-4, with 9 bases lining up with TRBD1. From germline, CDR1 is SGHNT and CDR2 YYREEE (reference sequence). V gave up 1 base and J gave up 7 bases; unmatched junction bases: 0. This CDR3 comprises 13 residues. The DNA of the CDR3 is TGTGCCAGCAGCTTGACAGGGGGCAACATTCAGTACTTC. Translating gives CASSLTGGNIQYF.

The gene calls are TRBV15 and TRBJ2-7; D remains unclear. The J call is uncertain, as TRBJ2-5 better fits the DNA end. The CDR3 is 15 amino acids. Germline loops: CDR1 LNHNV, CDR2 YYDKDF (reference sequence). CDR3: CATSRVKRTQETQYF. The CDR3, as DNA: TGTGCCACCAGCAGAGTGAAGAGGACGCAAGAGACCCAGTACTTC.

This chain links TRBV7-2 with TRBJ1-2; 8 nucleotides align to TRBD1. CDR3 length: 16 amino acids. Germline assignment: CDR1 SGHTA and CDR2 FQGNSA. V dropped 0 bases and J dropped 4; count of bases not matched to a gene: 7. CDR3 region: CASSLADRAHAYGYTF. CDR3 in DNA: TGTGCCAGCAGCTTAGCGGACAGGGCTCATGCCTATGGCTACACCTTC. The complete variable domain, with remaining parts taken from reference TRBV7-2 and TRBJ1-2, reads GAGVSQSPSNKVTEKGKDVELRCDPISGHTALYWYRQSLGQGLEFLIYFQGNSAPDKSGLPSDRFSAERTGGSVSTLTIQRTQQEDSAVYLCASSLADRAHAYGYTFGSGTRLTVV.

CDR3 amino acids: CASTPSRATYNEQFF. CDR3 nucleotide sequence: TGTGCCAGCACCCCCTCTCGTGCTACCTACAATGAGCAGTTCTTC. The rearrangement joins TRBV7-9 to TRBJ2-1; D gene unclear. Germline V CDR1 and CDR2: SEHNR, FQNEAQ (reference sequence). The CDR3 is 15 residues long. Trimming cost V 7 bases and J 2 bases, with 15 bases left between them.

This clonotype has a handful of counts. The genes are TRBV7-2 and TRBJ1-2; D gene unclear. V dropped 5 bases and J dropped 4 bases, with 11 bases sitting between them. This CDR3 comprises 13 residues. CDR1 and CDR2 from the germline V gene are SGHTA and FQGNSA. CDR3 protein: CASSPHRSYGYTF. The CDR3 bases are TGTGCCAGCAGCCCCCACCGTAGCTATGGCTACACCTTC.

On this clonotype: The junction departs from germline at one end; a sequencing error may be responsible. CDR3 region: CVSSLGTGADTQYF. CDR3 DNA: TGTGTCAGCAGTTTGGGCACAGGGGCAGATACGCAGTATTTT. This chain uses TRBV28 with TRBJ2-3; 7 bases match TRBD1. CDR3 size: 14 residues. Looked up from germline, CDR1 is MDHEN and CDR2 is SYDVKM.